Listed below are T cell receptor beta chains from one sample, sequenced in a study of shared clonotypes between healthy human individuals. Only in-frame clones appear in the TCRdb table, and some are missing; sequencing was by immunoSEQ multiplex PCR. The top ten clones hold 0.3% to 0.4% of a sample with 2 million to 2.5 million clones, under 95% of them seen once. What was sequenced was naive CD4+ T cells from PBMCs. The receptors shown here come from a man between 18 and 35 years old in good health. Some clones in this sample may be carry-over from other donors' samples. The CDR3 runs from the conserved cysteine through the conserved F or W. Fields, in order: V gene, D gene, clone size, J gene, CDR3 DNA, CDR3 protein. The D gene is left open where the match is weak. Not all rows give a size; the values are once, few, many and, for expanded clones, a class.

>TRBV6-1|.|.|TRBJ1-2
TGTGCCAGCAGGGTCCAACATGGCTACACCTTC
CASRVQHGYTF
>TRBV7-9|.|.|TRBJ1-1
TGTGCCAGCAGCTTAAGGAGAGCTCAGGGACCGGGCACTGAAGCTTTCTTT
CASSLRRAQGPGTEAFF
>TRBV11-2|TRBD2|once|TRBJ2-2
TGTGCCAGCAGCTTCACAACCATGGATAGCGGGAGGACCGGGGAGCTGTTTTTT
CASSFTTMDSGRTGELFF
>TRBV29-1|.|.|TRBJ2-3
TGCAGCGTTGTAGATGGCACAGATACGCAGTATTTT
CSVVDGTDTQYF
>TRBV11-3|.|.|TRBJ1-1
TGTGCCAGCAGCTCAATGGGCGGCCCTTGCTTCTTT
CASSSMGGPCFF
>TRBV28|.|.|TRBJ1-4
TGTGCCAGCAGAAGCACCAATGAAAAACTGTTTTTT
CASRSTNEKLFF
>TRBV5-1|TRBD1|.|TRBJ1-2
TGCGCCAGCAGCTTGGAGGGGGCAGAGTATGGCTACACCTTC
CASSLEGAEYGYTF
>TRBV5-5|TRBD1|.|TRBJ1-1
TGTGCCAGCAGCCCAGGGGGGGCGGTCCCATTCCCCGCTTTCTTT
CASSPGGAVPFPAFF
>TRBV27|.|.|TRBJ1-5
TGTGCCAGCAGTTTTAGCGGGGGTGGCAATCAGCCCCAGCATTTT
CASSFSGGGNQPQHF
>TRBV7-3|.|.|TRBJ2-2
TGTGCCAGCAGCCCACAGCCCCCGGGGAACACCGGGGAGCTGTTTTTT
CASSPQPPGNTGELFF
>TRBV5-1|TRBD2|.|TRBJ2-6
TGCGCCAGCAGCTTGAGCGGGGCTGGGGCCAACGTCCTGACTTTC
CASSLSGAGANVLTF
>TRBV6-6|TRBD1|few|TRBJ2-7
TGTGCCAGCAGTTACCCCGGACAGGGGAACTACGAGCAGTACTTC
CASSYPGQGNYEQYF
>TRBV15|.|.|TRBJ2-3
TGTGCCACCAGCAGAGATTTTGGAGATACGCAGTATTTT
CATSRDFGDTQYF
>TRBV5-1|TRBD2|.|TRBJ2-1
TGCGCCAGCAGCTTGTGGCCCGATACTAGCGGGAGTCGTAATGAGCAGTTCTTC
CASSLWPDTSGSRNEQFF
>TRBV28|TRBD2|.|TRBJ2-7
TGTGCCAGCAGTTTATGGGCGGGAGGAACCGACTACGAGCAGTACTTC
CASSLWAGGTDYEQYF
>TRBV7-9|.|.|TRBJ2-5
TGTGCCAGCAGCTTGCGCGGCCAAGAGACCCAGTACTTC
CASSLRGQETQYF
>TRBV18|.|.|TRBJ2-7
TGTGCCAGCTCACCACCGTCAGTCTACGAGCAGTACTTC
CASSPPSVYEQYF
>TRBV5-4|.|.|TRBJ2-1
TGTGCCAGCAGCTTGGGTCGTCTATCGATCAGTGAGCAGTTCTTC
CASSLGRLSISEQFF
>TRBV5-1|.|.|TRBJ2-7
TGCGCCAGCAGCCCCCCTCCTGGAGAGCAGTACTTC
CASSPPPGEQYF
>TRBV5-1|TRBD2|.|TRBJ2-5
TGCGCCAGCAGCTTGACTAGCGCGAAAGAGACCCAGTACTTC
CASSLTSAKETQYF
>TRBV28|TRBD1|.|TRBJ1-2
TGTGCCAGCAGCCAGGGACAGGCCCCCTATGGCTACACCTTC
CASSQGQAPYGYTF
>TRBV15|TRBD2|once|TRBJ2-5
TGTGCCACCAGCAGAGCCGCCGGGTGGCGGGAGGGCCCGGCCCAGTACTTC
CATSRAAGWREGPAQYF
>TRBV6-1|.|.|TRBJ2-1
TGTGCCAGCAGTGAACGGCCATCCTACAATGAGCAGTTCTTC
CASSERPSYNEQFF
>TRBV5-6|TRBD2|.|TRBJ2-5
TGTGCCAGCAGCTTGGTTCGAGCGGGAGATCCGGAGACCCAGTACTTC
CASSLVRAGDPETQYF
>TRBV5-1|TRBD1|.|TRBJ2-2
TGCGCCAGCAGCTTGGGACAGGGGGAACGCACCGGGGAGCTGTTTTTT
CASSLGQGERTGELFF
>TRBV5-1|.|.|TRBJ2-4
TGCGCCAGCAAAACTCAGGGTGGTCGGGAAAACATTCAGTACTTC
CASKTQGGRENIQYF
>TRBV11-3|TRBD1|.|TRBJ2-3
TGTGCCAGCAGTCCGGGACAGGGGTTCGCAGATACGCAGTATTTT
CASSPGQGFADTQYF
>TRBV10-3|TRBD2|.|TRBJ2-7
TGTGCCATCAGTGGACCGGGACTAGCGGGAAACGAGCAGTACTTC
CAISGPGLAGNEQYF
>TRBV11-1|.|.|TRBJ2-3
TGTGCCAGCAGCAGCTTGGACACAGATACGCAGTATTTT
CASSSLDTDTQYF